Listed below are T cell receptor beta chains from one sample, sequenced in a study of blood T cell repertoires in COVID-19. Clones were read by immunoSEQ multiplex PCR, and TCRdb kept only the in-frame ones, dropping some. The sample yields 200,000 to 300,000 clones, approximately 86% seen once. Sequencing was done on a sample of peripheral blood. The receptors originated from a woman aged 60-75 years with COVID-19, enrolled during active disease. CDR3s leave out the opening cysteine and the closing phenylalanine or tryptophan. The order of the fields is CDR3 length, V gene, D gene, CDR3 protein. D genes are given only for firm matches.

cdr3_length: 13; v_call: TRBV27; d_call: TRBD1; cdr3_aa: ASSFLQGAADGYT
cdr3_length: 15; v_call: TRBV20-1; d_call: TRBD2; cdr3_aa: SASATSGNALGNTQY
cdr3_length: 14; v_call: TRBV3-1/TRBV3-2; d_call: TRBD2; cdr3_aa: ASSPGLAGFEETQY
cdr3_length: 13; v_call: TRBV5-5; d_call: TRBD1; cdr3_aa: ASSIAGTGREKLF
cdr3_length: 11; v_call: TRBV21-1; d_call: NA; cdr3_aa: ASSQDRGTEAF
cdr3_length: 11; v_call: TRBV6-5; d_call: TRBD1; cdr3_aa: ASTTGPYNEQF
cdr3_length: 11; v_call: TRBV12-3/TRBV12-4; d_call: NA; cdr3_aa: ASSLASNTEAF
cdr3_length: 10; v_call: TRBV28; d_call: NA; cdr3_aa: ASSSLSATQY
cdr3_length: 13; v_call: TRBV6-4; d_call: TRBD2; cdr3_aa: ASSDSGSSYNEQF
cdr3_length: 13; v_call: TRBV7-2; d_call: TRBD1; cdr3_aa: ASSILQGAKNIQY
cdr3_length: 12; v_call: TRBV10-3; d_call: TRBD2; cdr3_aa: AISSGANTGELF
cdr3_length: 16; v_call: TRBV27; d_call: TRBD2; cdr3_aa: ASTLTTPGLAGLDEQF